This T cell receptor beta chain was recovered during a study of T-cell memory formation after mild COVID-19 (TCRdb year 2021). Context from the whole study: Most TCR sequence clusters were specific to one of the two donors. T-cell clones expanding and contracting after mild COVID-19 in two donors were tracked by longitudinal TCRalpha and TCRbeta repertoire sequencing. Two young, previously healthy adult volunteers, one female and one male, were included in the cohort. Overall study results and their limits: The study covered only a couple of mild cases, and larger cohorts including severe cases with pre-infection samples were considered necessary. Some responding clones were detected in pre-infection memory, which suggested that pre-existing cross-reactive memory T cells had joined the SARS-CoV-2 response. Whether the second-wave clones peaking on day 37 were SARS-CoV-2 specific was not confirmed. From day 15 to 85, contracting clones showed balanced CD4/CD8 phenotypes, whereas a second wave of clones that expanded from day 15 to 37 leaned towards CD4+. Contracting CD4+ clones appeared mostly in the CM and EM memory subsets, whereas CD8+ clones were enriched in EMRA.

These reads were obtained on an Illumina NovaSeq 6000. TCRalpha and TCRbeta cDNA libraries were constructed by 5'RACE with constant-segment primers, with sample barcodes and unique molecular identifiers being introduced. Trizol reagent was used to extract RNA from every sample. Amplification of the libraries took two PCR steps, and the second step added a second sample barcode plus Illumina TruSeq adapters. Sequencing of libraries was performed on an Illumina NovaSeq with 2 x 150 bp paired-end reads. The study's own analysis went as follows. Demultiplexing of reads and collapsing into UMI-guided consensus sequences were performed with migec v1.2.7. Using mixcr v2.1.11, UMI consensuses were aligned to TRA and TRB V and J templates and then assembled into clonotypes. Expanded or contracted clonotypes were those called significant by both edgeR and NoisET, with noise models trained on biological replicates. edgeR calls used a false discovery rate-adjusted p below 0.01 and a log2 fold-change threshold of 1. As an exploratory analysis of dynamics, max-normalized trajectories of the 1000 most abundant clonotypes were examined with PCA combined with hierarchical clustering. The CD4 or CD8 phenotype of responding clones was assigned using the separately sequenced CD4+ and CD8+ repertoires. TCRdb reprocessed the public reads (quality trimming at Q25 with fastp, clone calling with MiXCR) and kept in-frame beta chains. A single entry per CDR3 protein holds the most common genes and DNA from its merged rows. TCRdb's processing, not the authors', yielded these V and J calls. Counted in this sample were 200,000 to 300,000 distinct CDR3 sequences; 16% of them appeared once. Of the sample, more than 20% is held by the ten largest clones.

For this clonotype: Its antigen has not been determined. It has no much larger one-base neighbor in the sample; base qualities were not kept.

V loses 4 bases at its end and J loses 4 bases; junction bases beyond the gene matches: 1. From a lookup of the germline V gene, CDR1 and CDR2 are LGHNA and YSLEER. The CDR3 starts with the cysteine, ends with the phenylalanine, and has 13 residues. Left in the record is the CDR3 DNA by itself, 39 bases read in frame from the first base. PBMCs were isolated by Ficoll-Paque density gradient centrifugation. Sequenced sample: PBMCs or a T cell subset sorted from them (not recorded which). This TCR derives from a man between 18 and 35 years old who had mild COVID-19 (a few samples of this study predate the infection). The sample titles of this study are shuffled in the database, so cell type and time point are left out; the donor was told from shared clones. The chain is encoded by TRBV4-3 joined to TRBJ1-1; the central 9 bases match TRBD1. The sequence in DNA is TGCGCCAGCAGCCGGGACAGGGCCACTGAAGCTTTCTTT. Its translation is CASSRDRATEAFF.